Below, 14 T cell receptor beta chains from the same sample are listed, as sequenced in a study of blood T cell repertoires in COVID-19. TCRdb's copy holds only in-frame clones and misses some; the assay was immunoSEQ multiplex PCR. The table includes about 62,000 clones, around 87% detected once. Source material: peripheral blood. The receptors were gathered from a man aged 70-80 years with acute or convalescent COVID-19.

The chain recombines TRBV27 with TRBJ2-5, with no clear D. This CDR3 comprises 13 residues. Germline CDR1 reads MNHEY; CDR2 reads SMNVEV (reference sequence). The V gene lost 1 base and the J gene lost 5 bases, with 8 bases spanning the gap. The CDR3 here is CASSLWHGETQYF. As DNA, the CDR3 is TGTGCCAGCAGTTTATGGCACGGGGAGACCCAGTACTTC.

V and J are TRBV27 and TRBJ1-1; a weak D match, TRBD1 (6 bases). The CDR3 contains 14 residues. Germline CDR1 reads MNHEY; CDR2 reads SMNVEV (reference sequence). V dropped 5 bases and J dropped 1 base, with 11 bases sitting between them. The DNA of the CDR3 is TGTGCCAGCAGTAGGGGGGGCGCGAACACTGAAGCTTTCTTT. As protein: CASSRGGANTEAFF.

This sequence joins TRBV7-2 and TRBJ2-1; perhaps TRBD2 as D (6 bases). The germline V gene has CDR1 SGHTA and CDR2 FQGNSA. The CDR3 sequence is 18 residues long. V lost 5 bases and J lost 0, with 20 bases in between. CDR3 loop: CASSTKGVAGSSYNEQFF. Here the CDR3 DNA reads TGTGCCAGCAGCACGAAGGGTGTGGCGGGAAGCTCCTACAATGAGCAGTTCTTC.

Only one count was recorded for this clone. The chain employs TRBV19 and TRBJ1-5; a possible D gene is TRBD1 (5 bases). This CDR3 is 14 amino acids long. Germline CDR1 reads LNHDA; CDR2 reads SQIVND (reference sequence). Trimming pared 5 bases from V and 5 bases from J, leaving 13 bases between. The CDR3 sequence is CASSLRGYDQPQHF. CDR3 bases: TGTGCCAGTAGTCTTCGGGGGTATGATCAGCCCCAGCATTTT.

The V call is TRBV3-1 (or the pseudogene TRBV3-2), the J call TRBJ1-2; D is perhaps TRBD1 (5 bases). The ends were cut back, 1 base at V and 6 bases at J, with 12 bases in the middle. Germline V gene sequence: CDR1 LGHDT, CDR2 YNNKEL (reference sequence). The CDR3 covers 14 residues. The CDR3 protein is CASSQGGGLHGYTF. The CDR3 DNA follows: TGTGCCAGCAGCCAAGGGGGGGGGTTGCATGGCTACACCTTC.

The chain is built from TRBV5-1 and TRBJ2-7; TRBD2 matches 10 bases. The germline gives CDR1 SGHRS, CDR2 YFSETQ. The CDR3 consists of 13 residues. The ends lost 5 bases at V and 6 bases at J; junction bases unmatched: 5. The CDR3 loop reads CASRNGLAAEQYF. The CDR3 DNA follows: TGCGCCAGCAGAAACGGACTAGCGGCCGAGCAGTACTTC.

This chain uses TRBV7-2 with TRBJ1-1; the match to TRBD1 covers 10 bases. Germline V lookup: CDR1 SGHTA, CDR2 FQGNSA. This CDR3 contains 15 residues. J was trimmed by 1 base and V by 3 bases; bases with no gene match: 2. CDR3 sequence: CASSLRQGANTEAFF. Written as DNA, the CDR3 is TGTGCCAGCAGCTTGCGACAGGGGGCGAACACTGAAGCTTTCTTT.

The gene calls are TRBV7-8 and TRBJ2-1; D perhaps matches TRBD1 (6 bases). The V and J ends lost 5 bases and 4 bases respectively, with 12 bases between them. The length of the CDR3 is 14 residues. Germline V CDR1 and CDR2: SGHVS, FQNEAQ. The CDR3 sequence is CASSQGQTYNEQFF. The CDR3, as DNA: TGTGCCAGCAGCCAGGGGCAGACTTACAATGAGCAGTTCTTC. Variable domain in full (rest from reference TRBV7-8 and TRBJ2-1): GAGVSQSPRYKVAKRGQDVALRCDPISGHVSLFWYQQALGQGPEFLTYFQNEAQLDKSGLPSDRFFAERPEGSVSTLKIQRTQQEDSAVYLCASSQGQTYNEQFFGPGTRLTVL.

This clone was seen only a few times. The J gene is TRBJ1-2, the V gene TRBV24-1; D might be TRBD1 (6 bases). Germline CDR1 KGHDR, CDR2 SFDVKD. The V gene lost 4 bases and the J gene lost 6 bases, with 20 bases spanning the gap. CDR3 length equals 16 residues. CDR3 DNA sequence: TGTGCCACCAGTGACTCTCGGCGGCAGGGGAAGGATGGCTACACCTTC. Protein product: CATSDSRRQGKDGYTF.

J is TRBJ2-3 and V is TRBV5-1, with D possibly being TRBD1 (8 bases). The CDR3 sequence is 15 residues long. The germline V gene encodes CDR1 SGHRS and CDR2 YFSETQ. Between the trimmed V and J ends, which lost 4 bases and 4 bases, there was a span of 16 bases. Here the CDR3 reads CASSGNTGGADTQYF. In nucleotides, the CDR3 is TGCGCCAGCAGCGGCAATACAGGGGGGGCAGATACGCAGTATTTT.

The rearrangement links TRBV15 to TRBJ2-3, with 8 bases identical to TRBD2. Germline CDR1 and CDR2: LNHNV and YYDKDF (reference sequence). The length of the CDR3 is 16 residues. V gave up 1 base and J gave up 0 bases; unmatched junction bases: 3. The CDR3 DNA sequence: TGTGCCACCAGCAGAGGGACTAGCAGTAGCACAGATACGCAGTATTTT. Translated: CATSRGTSSSTDTQYF.

The chain uses TRBV6-5 and TRBJ2-3; 7 bases map to TRBD1. From germline, CDR1 is MNHEY and CDR2 SVGAGI. The V gene end was trimmed by 9 bases and the J gene end by 6 bases; junction bases not matched to a gene: 12. The CDR3 runs 14 residues. This CDR3 reads CASRKRGLRDTQYF. The CDR3 DNA reads TGTGCCAGTAGGAAGAGGGGGCTCAGGGATACGCAGTATTTT.

J is TRBJ2-2 and V is TRBV5-1; maybe TRBD2 (6 bases). Germline V CDR1 and CDR2: SGHRS, YFSETQ. Trimming stripped 3 bases from V and 4 bases from J, with 13 bases between. CDR3 size: 15 residues. In nucleotides, the CDR3 is TGCGCCAGCAGCTCGCCGGGACTCCTCACCGGGGAGCTGTTTTTT. Its protein is CASSSPGLLTGELFF.

This clone occurred a few times. V and J are TRBV11-2 and TRBJ2-7; 8 bases are a match to TRBD2. V lost 0 bases to trimming and J lost 5 bases; unmatched junction nucleotides: 6. The CDR3 covers 15 residues. Looked up from germline, CDR1 is SGHAT and CDR2 is FQNNGV. The CDR3 reads CASSLDPGGSDEQYF. CDR3 coding DNA: TGTGCCAGCAGCTTAGATCCGGGAGGGTCGGACGAGCAGTACTTC.